This T cell receptor beta chain was captured in a study of blood T cell repertoires in COVID-19. The table came from immunoSEQ multiplex PCR; TCRdb's copy has only in-frame clones and leaves some out. The profile shows about 100,000 clones, more than 70% of them singletons. V was clipped by 3 bases and J by 3 bases; unmatched bases: 5. The CDR3 is 15 amino acids. CDR1 and CDR2 (germline): KGHSH, LQKENI. The specimen was peripheral blood. The sequence derives from a man aged 50-60 years with active or convalescent COVID-19. The chain couples TRBV18 to TRBJ2-7; 10 nucleotides agree with TRBD2. The CDR3 loop reads CASSPASGSDYEQYF. The CDR3 region has the DNA TGTGCCAGCTCACCTGCTAGCGGGAGCGACTACGAGCAGTACTTC.